This record covers a single T cell receptor beta chain. The antigen remains undetermined. The ends were cut back, 0 bases at V and 2 bases at J, with 13 bases in the middle. This CDR3 contains 16 residues. The germline gives CDR1 SGHRS, CDR2 YFSETQ. Repertoires were generated with immunoSEQ multiplex PCR, while TCRdb's copy carries only in-frame clones and drops some. This sample has around 54,000 clones, with 86% found just once. These data come from a study of T cells in localized non-small cell lung cancer. Study observations and caveats: Uninvolved adjacent lung had the highest recorded T cell clonality, with tumor below it. Turning up in adjacent lung were a median approximately 60 of the top 100 tumor clones.

The origin of this receptor is a male donor aged 60 or over with stage III squamous cell lung carcinoma. This material consisted of peripheral blood, taken before any cancer treatment. This chain uses TRBV5-1 with TRBJ2-3; D is unresolved. CDR3 DNA sequence: TGCGCCAGCAGCTTGGCCGGGTCTACTACCACAGATACGCAGTATTTT. It translates to CASSLAGSTTTDTQYF.